Listed below are T cell receptor beta chains from one sample, sequenced in a study of blood T cell repertoires in COVID-19. Libraries were prepared by immunoSEQ multiplex PCR; TCRdb keeps only in-frame clonotypes and omits some of them. The table shows hundreds of thousands of clones, with over 75% occurring only once. Sequencing was done on a sample of PBMCs or T cells enriched from blood (not recorded which). Every receptor here comes from a woman aged 30 to 39 who had recovered from COVID-19. Each CDR3 is given with its conserved first and last residue. The D gene is left open where the match is weak. The size field is filled for only some rows; it gives once, few, many or a size class.

clone size: -; V gene: TRBV7-9; D gene: -; J gene: TRBJ2-7; CDR3 DNA: TGTGCCAGCAGCTTAGGAGGGCCTCCGTGGAACGAGCAGTACTTC; CDR3 protein: CASSLGGPPWNEQYF
clone size: -; V gene: TRBV2; D gene: TRBD1; J gene: TRBJ1-1; CDR3 DNA: TGTGCCAGCAGAAGGACAGGGCACACTGAAGCTTTCTTT; CDR3 protein: CASRRTGHTEAFF
clone size: -; V gene: TRBV5-1; D gene: TRBD2; J gene: TRBJ2-5; CDR3 DNA: TGCGCCAGCAGCCTGGGGGGGGACCAAGAGACCCAGTACTTC; CDR3 protein: CASSLGGDQETQYF
clone size: -; V gene: TRBV19; D gene: -; J gene: TRBJ1-1; CDR3 DNA: TGTGCCAGTAGTATAGATAGCGGCCTAGTGGGAGGCACTGAAGCTTTCTTT; CDR3 protein: CASSIDSGLVGGTEAFF
clone size: -; V gene: TRBV21-1; D gene: -; J gene: TRBJ1-5; CDR3 DNA: TGTGCCAGCAGCAAAGTAGGGGACAATCAGCCCCAGCATTTT; CDR3 protein: CASSKVGDNQPQHF
clone size: -; V gene: TRBV28; D gene: -; J gene: TRBJ2-7; CDR3 DNA: TGTGCCAGCAGTTTAATGGGGGCCCCTCTCTACGAGCAGTACTTC; CDR3 protein: CASSLMGAPLYEQYF
clone size: -; V gene: TRBV5-4; D gene: TRBD1; J gene: TRBJ1-1; CDR3 DNA: TGTGCCAGCAGATCCTACAGGGGCACTGAAGCTTTCTTT; CDR3 protein: CASRSYRGTEAFF
clone size: -; V gene: TRBV7-9; D gene: -; J gene: TRBJ1-1; CDR3 DNA: TGTGCCAGCAGCTTACCCCTCCGTCCGGGGGATCCGGTCTCTGAAGCTTTCTTT; CDR3 protein: CASSLPLRPGDPVSEAFF
clone size: -; V gene: TRBV6-6; D gene: TRBD1; J gene: TRBJ1-2; CDR3 DNA: TGTGCCAGCAGTCCCCGCCGTGGCCCGGGACAGACTAACTATGGCTACACCTTC; CDR3 protein: CASSPRRGPGQTNYGYTF
clone size: -; V gene: TRBV12-5; D gene: -; J gene: TRBJ1-5; CDR3 DNA: TGTGCTAGTGGTCGGGACGGACAGCCCCGCAATCAGCCCCAGCATTTT; CDR3 protein: CASGRDGQPRNQPQHF
clone size: -; V gene: TRBV27; D gene: -; J gene: TRBJ2-1; CDR3 DNA: TGTGCCAGCCGGAGGGCAAGGTTGGATGAGCAGTTCTTC; CDR3 protein: CASRRARLDEQFF
clone size: -; V gene: TRBV15; D gene: -; J gene: TRBJ1-5; CDR3 DNA: TGTGCCACCAGCAGTCATCGGGTTCAGCCCCAGCATTTT; CDR3 protein: CATSSHRVQPQHF
clone size: once; V gene: TRBV4-3; D gene: -; J gene: TRBJ1-4; CDR3 DNA: TGCGCCAGCAGCCGCGAGACAGCCCTATCCGAAAAACTGTTTTTT; CDR3 protein: CASSRETALSEKLFF
clone size: -; V gene: TRBV9; D gene: -; J gene: TRBJ1-5; CDR3 DNA: TGTGCCAGCAGCGTAGTCCTTGACGACAGCTCCAATCAGCCCCAGCATTTT; CDR3 protein: CASSVVLDDSSNQPQHF
clone size: -; V gene: TRBV3-1/TRBV3-2; D gene: -; J gene: TRBJ2-1; CDR3 DNA: TGTGCCAGCAGCCAAGATCTTGTAGCGGCCTCCAATGAGCAGTTCTTC; CDR3 protein: CASSQDLVAASNEQFF
clone size: -; V gene: TRBV4-1; D gene: -; J gene: TRBJ2-2; CDR3 DNA: TGCGCCAGCAGCCAAGTTAACAGGGTCAATGCCGGGGAGCTGTTTTTT; CDR3 protein: CASSQVNRVNAGELFF
clone size: once; V gene: TRBV9; D gene: TRBD1; J gene: TRBJ2-1; CDR3 DNA: TGTGCCTCAGGGGGCGGGTTCGGCTCCTACAATGAGCAGTTCTTC; CDR3 protein: CASGGGFGSYNEQFF
clone size: -; V gene: TRBV7-9; D gene: -; J gene: TRBJ2-7; CDR3 DNA: TGTGCCAGCAGCTTAGTAGGGGCGGGGAGCTCCTACGAGCAGTACTTC; CDR3 protein: CASSLVGAGSSYEQYF
clone size: -; V gene: TRBV3-1/TRBV3-2; D gene: -; J gene: TRBJ1-1; CDR3 DNA: TGTGCCAGCAGCCAAGAAAATCATCACATGAACACTGAAGCTTTCTTT; CDR3 protein: CASSQENHHMNTEAFF
clone size: -; V gene: TRBV19; D gene: -; J gene: TRBJ2-7; CDR3 DNA: TGTGCCAGTAGTATAGGGGCAACCCACGAGCAGTACTTC; CDR3 protein: CASSIGATHEQYF
clone size: once; V gene: TRBV11-3; D gene: -; J gene: TRBJ1-1; CDR3 DNA: TGTGCCAGCAGTAATACAGCGAACACTGAAGCTTTCTTT; CDR3 protein: CASSNTANTEAFF
clone size: -; V gene: TRBV7-2; D gene: -; J gene: TRBJ2-3; CDR3 DNA: TGTGCCAGCAGCTTAGCGGTTGGTAGTCCTAATACGCAGTATTTT; CDR3 protein: CASSLAVGSPNTQYF
clone size: -; V gene: TRBV28; D gene: TRBD2; J gene: TRBJ2-7; CDR3 DNA: TGTGCCAGCAGTCCTAGCGGCTTCTACGAGCAGTACTTC; CDR3 protein: CASSPSGFYEQYF
clone size: -; V gene: TRBV27; D gene: TRBD1; J gene: TRBJ1-1; CDR3 DNA: TGTGCCAGCAGTTTAGGACAGGGAAACACTGAAGCTTTCTTT; CDR3 protein: CASSLGQGNTEAFF
clone size: -; V gene: TRBV28; D gene: TRBD2; J gene: TRBJ2-5; CDR3 DNA: TGTGCCAGCGCAGCGGGGGGCAAACCAAGAGGGACCCAGTACTTC; CDR3 protein: CASAAGGKPRGTQYF
clone size: -; V gene: TRBV2; D gene: -; J gene: TRBJ2-7; CDR3 DNA: TGTGCCAGCAGTGCTTACGAGCAGTACTTC; CDR3 protein: CASSAYEQYF
clone size: -; V gene: TRBV3-1/TRBV3-2; D gene: -; J gene: TRBJ1-3; CDR3 DNA: TGTGCCAGCAGCGCAGTTCACTCTGGAAACACCATATATTTT; CDR3 protein: CASSAVHSGNTIYF
clone size: -; V gene: TRBV4-1; D gene: TRBD1; J gene: TRBJ1-2; CDR3 DNA: TGCGCCAGCAGCGGTTTACAGGGAAGGGGGCCCGCTAACTATGGCTACACCTTC; CDR3 protein: CASSGLQGRGPANYGYTF
clone size: once; V gene: TRBV7-2; D gene: -; J gene: TRBJ2-7; CDR3 DNA: TGTGCCAGCAGCTTGGGCAGGGTACCCTACGAGCAGTACTTC; CDR3 protein: CASSLGRVPYEQYF
clone size: -; V gene: TRBV4-3; D gene: -; J gene: TRBJ1-2; CDR3 DNA: TGCGCCAGCAGCCTCGCGGCAGACCCCCGGTATGGCTACACCTTC; CDR3 protein: CASSLAADPRYGYTF
clone size: -; V gene: TRBV3-1/TRBV3-2; D gene: -; J gene: TRBJ2-7; CDR3 DNA: TGTGCCAGCAGCCAAAACGACAGAGCCTACGAGCAGTACTTC; CDR3 protein: CASSQNDRAYEQYF
clone size: -; V gene: TRBV7-9; D gene: TRBD1; J gene: TRBJ2-2; CDR3 DNA: TGTGCCAGCAGCTCCCGGGACAGGGCCGCCGGCACCGGGGAGCTGTTTTTT; CDR3 protein: CASSSRDRAAGTGELFF
clone size: -; V gene: TRBV6-4; D gene: -; J gene: TRBJ1-3; CDR3 DNA: TGTGCCAGCAGTGACTCTTTCTTCGGACCCGAGGGACAACCCGGAAACACCATATATTTT; CDR3 protein: CASSDSFFGPEGQPGNTIYF
clone size: -; V gene: TRBV28; D gene: TRBD1; J gene: TRBJ1-4; CDR3 DNA: TGTGCCAGCAGTCCCCGACAGGGGGCGCGGGAAAAACTGTTTTTT; CDR3 protein: CASSPRQGAREKLFF
clone size: -; V gene: TRBV19; D gene: TRBD1; J gene: TRBJ1-1; CDR3 DNA: TGTGCCAGTATGTTGTACAGGGGCTTATTCTATGAAGCTTTCTTT; CDR3 protein: CASMLYRGLFYEAFF
clone size: -; V gene: TRBV5-4; D gene: -; J gene: TRBJ2-5; CDR3 DNA: TGTGCCAGCAGCTTCAGGGTGGAAGAGACCCAGTACTTC; CDR3 protein: CASSFRVEETQYF
clone size: -; V gene: TRBV4-1; D gene: -; J gene: TRBJ1-2; CDR3 DNA: TGCGCCAGCAGCCAAGAGGAGAATGGCTACACCTTC; CDR3 protein: CASSQEENGYTF
clone size: -; V gene: TRBV9; D gene: -; J gene: TRBJ2-7; CDR3 DNA: TGTGCCAGCAGCGTAATGGAGCGTTCCTACGAGCAGTACTTC; CDR3 protein: CASSVMERSYEQYF
clone size: -; V gene: TRBV19; D gene: -; J gene: TRBJ2-5; CDR3 DNA: TGTGCCAGTAGTATCGGGGAGGACGGGGAGACCCAGTACTTC; CDR3 protein: CASSIGEDGETQYF
clone size: -; V gene: TRBV28; D gene: -; J gene: TRBJ1-1; CDR3 DNA: TGTGCCACCACCAAGCCACCGGGTACTGAAGCTTTCTTT; CDR3 protein: CATTKPPGTEAFF
clone size: -; V gene: TRBV7-2; D gene: TRBD2; J gene: TRBJ2-7; CDR3 DNA: TGTGCCAGCGGGGAGGGCCCTGGGAACGAGCAGTACTTC; CDR3 protein: CASGEGPGNEQYF
clone size: -; V gene: TRBV7-9; D gene: TRBD1; J gene: TRBJ1-4; CDR3 DNA: TGTGCCAGCAGCTCGCGTGAGGACAGGCGGAATGAAAAACTGTTTTTT; CDR3 protein: CASSSREDRRNEKLFF
clone size: few; V gene: TRBV5-4; D gene: TRBD2; J gene: TRBJ2-5; CDR3 DNA: TGTGCCAGCAGCTTGGGGACTAGGGAAGAGACCCAGTACTTC; CDR3 protein: CASSLGTREETQYF
clone size: -; V gene: TRBV11-1; D gene: TRBD2; J gene: TRBJ2-7; CDR3 DNA: TGTGCCAGCAGCTTAGCTGACAGACCGGGACTAGCGGCCTCCTACGAGCAGTACTTC; CDR3 protein: CASSLADRPGLAASYEQYF
clone size: -; V gene: TRBV3-1/TRBV3-2; D gene: TRBD1; J gene: TRBJ1-4; CDR3 DNA: TGTGCCAGCAGCCCGAGGGACAGGGGGCATAATGAAAAACTGTTTTTT; CDR3 protein: CASSPRDRGHNEKLFF
clone size: -; V gene: TRBV9; D gene: TRBD2; J gene: TRBJ2-6; CDR3 DNA: TGTGCCCGCAGAGACCGGGGGGGCGGGCCGAGCTCTGGGGCCAACGTCCTGACTTTC; CDR3 protein: CARRDRGGGPSSGANVLTF
clone size: -; V gene: TRBV3-1/TRBV3-2; D gene: TRBD1; J gene: TRBJ2-7; CDR3 DNA: TGTGCCAGCAGCCAGGAGACAGGGGCCGAGCAGTACTTC; CDR3 protein: CASSQETGAEQYF
clone size: -; V gene: TRBV6-2/TRBV6-3; D gene: -; J gene: TRBJ2-2; CDR3 DNA: TGTGCCAGCAGCCTCTTTCCGCCTCTAGCGCGCACCGGGGAGCTGTTTTTT; CDR3 protein: CASSLFPPLARTGELFF
clone size: -; V gene: TRBV4-3; D gene: TRBD1; J gene: TRBJ1-2; CDR3 DNA: TGCGCCAGCAGCCACGTGACAGGGTTCCAGGGGTATGGCTACACCTTC; CDR3 protein: CASSHVTGFQGYGYTF
clone size: -; V gene: TRBV13; D gene: -; J gene: TRBJ2-1; CDR3 DNA: TGTGCCAGCAGCTTAGCCGGGTACAGGGTCAATGAGCAGTTCTTC; CDR3 protein: CASSLAGYRVNEQFF
clone size: -; V gene: TRBV5-6; D gene: TRBD2; J gene: TRBJ2-2; CDR3 DNA: TGTGCCAGCAGCGCCATCGGGGGGACTTGGAACACCGGGGAGCTGTTTTTT; CDR3 protein: CASSAIGGTWNTGELFF
clone size: -; V gene: TRBV11-3; D gene: -; J gene: TRBJ1-2; CDR3 DNA: TGTGCCAGCAGCTCTGGACAGCTCTATGGCTACACCTTC; CDR3 protein: CASSSGQLYGYTF
clone size: -; V gene: TRBV7-6; D gene: -; J gene: TRBJ2-4; CDR3 DNA: TGTGCCAGCAGCCCTCATCCGGGGGGCGGCAAAAACATTCAGTACTTC; CDR3 protein: CASSPHPGGGKNIQYF
clone size: -; V gene: TRBV28; D gene: -; J gene: TRBJ1-2; CDR3 DNA: TGTGCCAGCAGGACTACGGACCCTAGGCCTAACTATGGCTACACCTTC; CDR3 protein: CASRTTDPRPNYGYTF